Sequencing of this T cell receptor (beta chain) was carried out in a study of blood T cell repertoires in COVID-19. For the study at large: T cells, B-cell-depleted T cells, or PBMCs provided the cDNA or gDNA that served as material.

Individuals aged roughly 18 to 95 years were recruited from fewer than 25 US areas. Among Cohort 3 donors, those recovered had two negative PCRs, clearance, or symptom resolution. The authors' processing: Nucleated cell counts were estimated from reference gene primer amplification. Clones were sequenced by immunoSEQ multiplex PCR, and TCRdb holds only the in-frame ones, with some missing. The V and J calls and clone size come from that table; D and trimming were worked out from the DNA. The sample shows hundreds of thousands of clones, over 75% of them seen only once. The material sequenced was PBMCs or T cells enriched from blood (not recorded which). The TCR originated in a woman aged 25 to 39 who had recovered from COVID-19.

The DNA of the CDR3 is TGTGCCTGGAGTGTTGGCAGGGGAATCCAAGAGACCCAGTACTTC. It specifies CAWSVGRGIQETQYF. This sequence joins TRBV30 and TRBJ2-5; possible D gene TRBD1, 6 bases. The CDR3 runs 15 residues. From germline, CDR1 is GTSNPN and CDR2 SVGIG (reference sequence). Trimming left V 0 bases short and J 1 base short, with 12 bases between.